Detailed here is one TCR beta chain. This entry is derived from a study of blood T cell repertoires in COVID-19. Overall study context: The study drew acute and convalescent COVID-19 samples from the United States, Italy and Spain. Nucleic acid was either cDNA or gDNA, and it came from T cells, B-cell-depleted T cells, or PBMCs.

Methods used by the authors: Amplification with reference gene primers provided the estimates of nucleated cell counts. TCRdb's table, derived via immunoSEQ multiplex PCR, lists solely in-frame clones and lacks some. V and J calls and clone size follow that table, whereas D and trimming were derived from the DNA. Of around 150,000 clones listed, around 84% are singletons. V was pared by 10 bases and J by 7 bases, with 19 bases between. The germline CDR1 and CDR2 sequences are MNHEY and SVGAGI. The CDR3 runs 13 residues. Input material: peripheral blood. The chain employs TRBV6-5 and TRBJ2-5; D unresolved. The receptor was derived from a man aged 70 or older with acute or convalescent COVID-19. The CDR3 coding sequence is TGTGCCACCTCAACGGGTGGGTCGGGGACCCAGTACTTC. As protein: CATSTGGSGTQYF.